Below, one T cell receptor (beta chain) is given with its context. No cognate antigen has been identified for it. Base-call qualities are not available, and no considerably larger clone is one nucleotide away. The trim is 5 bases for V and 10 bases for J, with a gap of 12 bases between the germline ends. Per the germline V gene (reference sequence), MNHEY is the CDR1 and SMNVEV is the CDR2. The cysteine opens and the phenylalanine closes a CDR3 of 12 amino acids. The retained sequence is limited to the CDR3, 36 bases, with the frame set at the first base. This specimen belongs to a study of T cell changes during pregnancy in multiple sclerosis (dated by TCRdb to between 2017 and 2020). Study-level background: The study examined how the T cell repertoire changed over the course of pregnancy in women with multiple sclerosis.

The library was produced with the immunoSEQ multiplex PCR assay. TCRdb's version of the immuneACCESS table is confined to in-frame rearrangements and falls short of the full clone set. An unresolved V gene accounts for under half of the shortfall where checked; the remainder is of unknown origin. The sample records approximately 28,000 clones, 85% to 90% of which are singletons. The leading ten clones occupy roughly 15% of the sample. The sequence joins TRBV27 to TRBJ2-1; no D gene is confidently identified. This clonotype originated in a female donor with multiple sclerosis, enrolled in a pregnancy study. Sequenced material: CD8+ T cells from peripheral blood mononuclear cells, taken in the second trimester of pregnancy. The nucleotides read TGTGCCAGCAGTACCGTACGAGGAGAGCAGTTCTTC. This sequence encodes CASSTVRGEQFF.